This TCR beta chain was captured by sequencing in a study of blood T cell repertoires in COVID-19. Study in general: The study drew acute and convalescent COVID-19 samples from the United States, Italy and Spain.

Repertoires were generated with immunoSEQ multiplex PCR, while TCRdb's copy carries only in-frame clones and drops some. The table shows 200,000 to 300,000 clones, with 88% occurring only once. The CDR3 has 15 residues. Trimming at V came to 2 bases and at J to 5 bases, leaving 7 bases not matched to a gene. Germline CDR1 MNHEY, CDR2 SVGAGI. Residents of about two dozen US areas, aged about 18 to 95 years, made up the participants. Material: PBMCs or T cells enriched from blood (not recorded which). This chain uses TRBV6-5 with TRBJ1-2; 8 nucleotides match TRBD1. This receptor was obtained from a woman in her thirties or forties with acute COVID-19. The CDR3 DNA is TGTGCCAGCAGTTACGGACAGGGCGTACCTTATGGCTACACCTTC. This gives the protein CASSYGQGVPYGYTF.